These 19 T cell receptor beta chains share one sample of origin, sequenced in a study of blood T cell repertoires in COVID-19. The table came from immunoSEQ multiplex PCR; TCRdb's copy has only in-frame clones and leaves some out. The sample yields around 250,000 clones, over 80% seen once. The sequenced sample consisted of PBMCs or T cells enriched from blood (not recorded which). Receptor source: a human donor in a cohort exposed to, infected with or recovered from COVID-19 (not recorded which). The donor label of this sample is uncertain.

The J gene is TRBJ2-2, the V gene TRBV5-1; 12 bases fit TRBD2. Trimming removed 1 base from V and 5 bases from J; junction bases left unmatched: 9. This CDR3 has 18 amino acids. Looked up from germline, CDR1 is SGHRS and CDR2 is YFSETQ. Written as DNA, the CDR3 is TGCGCCAGCAGCTTGCACGCTAGCGGGGGGGCCAGAACCGGGGAGCTGTTTTTT. It codes for CASSLHASGGARTGELFF.

This chain connects TRBV5-6 to TRBJ1-2; tentative D call: TRBD1 (6 bases). In germline, CDR1 is SGHDT, CDR2 YYEEEE. This CDR3 has 13 amino acids. Trimming stripped 7 bases from V and 6 bases from J, with 16 bases between. The CDR3 is CASAGGQSDGYTF. The CDR3 DNA is TGTGCCAGCGCTGGGGGACAAAGCGATGGCTACACCTTC.

With respect to this clone: This sample also contains other DNA sequences that code for the same CDR3. The chain links TRBV3-1 (or the pseudogene TRBV3-2) to TRBJ1-1; D uncertain. There are 13 residues in the CDR3. Looked up from germline, CDR1 is LGHDT and CDR2 is YNNKEL (reference sequence). The germline V and J ends were trimmed by 1 base and 5 bases, with 8 bases remaining between them. CDR3 sequence (DNA): TGTGCCAGCAGCCAAGGCTCGGGAACTGAAGCTTTCTTT. Translating gives CASSQGSGTEAFF.

The chain employs TRBV4-2 and TRBJ2-3; 7 bases fit TRBD2. J was trimmed by 0 bases and V by 4 bases; bases with no gene match: 4. In germline, CDR1 is LGHNA, CDR2 YNFKEQ. The CDR3 covers 15 residues. The CDR3 region is CASSLTSVSTDTQYF. The CDR3 DNA is TGTGCCAGCAGCCTTACTAGCGTTAGCACAGATACGCAGTATTTT.

This clone has more than one count but fewer than ten. The J gene is TRBJ1-3, the V gene TRBV27; 8 nucleotides agree with TRBD1. CDR3 length: 14 residues. CDR1 is MNHEY, CDR2 SMNVEV, per germline (reference sequence). The ends lost 4 bases at V and 7 bases at J; junction bases unmatched: 6. The CDR3 sequence is CASSSLRQGNTIYF. As DNA, the CDR3 is TGTGCCAGCAGTTCCCTCAGACAGGGGAACACCATATATTTT.

This chain connects TRBV30 to TRBJ1-6; D is perhaps TRBD1 (6 bases). Per the germline V gene, CDR1 is GTSNPN and CDR2 is SVGIG (reference sequence). There are 15 residues in the CDR3. V was pared by 3 bases and J by 7 bases, with 16 bases between. Written as DNA, the CDR3 is TGTGCCTGGAGGGCCTACAGGGATGGGAATTCACCCCTCCACTTT. It specifies CAWRAYRDGNSPLHF.

This clone was observed a single time. The rearrangement uses TRBV5-1 and TRBJ2-7; no clear D gene. The germline CDR1 and CDR2 sequences are SGHRS and YFSETQ. V lost 5 bases, J lost 1 base, and 13 bases lay in between. The length of the CDR3 is 14 residues. CDR3 coding DNA: TGCGCCAGCAGGTCGGTGACTTCTTCCTACGAGCAGTACTTC. It yields the protein CASRSVTSSYEQYF.

This clone has only one observation. The chain carries TRBV5-5 and TRBJ2-3; D may be TRBD2 (5 bases). Germline values: CDR1 SGHKS, CDR2 YYEKEE (reference sequence). V was pared by 3 bases and J by 2 bases, with 16 bases between. The CDR3 has 16 residues. This CDR3 is CASSWVRERTTDTQYF. The CDR3 nucleotides are TGTGCCAGCAGCTGGGTTAGGGAGAGGACCACAGATACGCAGTATTTT.

This sequence joins TRBV13 and TRBJ1-6; a possible D gene is TRBD1 (5 bases). The CDR3 extends over 13 amino acids. Germline lookup yields CDR1 PRHDT and CDR2 FYEKMQ (reference sequence). V was shortened by 1 base and J by 10 bases, with 8 bases between the two germline ends. The CDR3 region is CASSLVRESPLHF. The CDR3 DNA reads TGTGCCAGCAGCTTAGTCAGGGAATCACCCCTCCACTTT.

The chain employs TRBV5-4 and TRBJ1-4; 9 positions match TRBD1. Trimming took 4 bases from V and 8 from J; bases not matched to a gene: 12. The CDR3 has 16 amino acids. Germline V gene data show CDR1 as SGHNT and CDR2 as YYREEE (reference sequence). The CDR3, as DNA: TGTGCCAGCAGCATGGACAGGGGAACAGGAGGAGAAAAACTGTTTTTT. Residues: CASSMDRGTGGEKLFF.

The V call is TRBV4-2, the J call TRBJ2-7; 8 bases line up with TRBD1. V lost 3 bases, J lost 2 bases, and 3 bases stayed unmatched. Germline lookup yields CDR1 LGHNA and CDR2 YNFKEQ. This CDR3 contains 14 residues. CDR3 amino acids: CASSHGTGPYEQYF. DNA of the CDR3: TGTGCCAGCAGCCACGGGACAGGCCCCTACGAGCAGTACTTC.

The genes are TRBV6-5 and TRBJ2-1; 7 bases align to TRBD1. Germline V CDR1 and CDR2: MNHEY, SVGAGI. The trim removed 10 bases at V and 5 bases at J, leaving 5 bases unmatched. This CDR3 is built from 12 residues. In DNA, the CDR3 is TGTGCCATAGGACAGGCCCACAATGAGCAGTTCTTC. Residues: CAIGQAHNEQFF.

The gene calls are TRBV3-1 (or the pseudogene TRBV3-2) and TRBJ1-4, with TRBD1 matching over 8 bases. With 1 base clipped from V and 5 bases from J, the junction kept 15 bases outside the gene matches. The CDR3 consists of 19 residues. Germline V gene sequence: CDR1 LGHDT, CDR2 YNNKEL (reference sequence). The CDR3 DNA sequence: TGTGCCAGCAGCCAAGTGGGTTCGGCCAGGGGGCTGGGGAATGAAAAACTGTTTTTT. This translates into CASSQVGSARGLGNEKLFF.

The chain uses TRBV19 and TRBJ2-7, with a possible D match to TRBD1 (6 bases). V was clipped by 3 bases and J by 2 bases, with 14 bases between them. The germline V gene encodes CDR1 LNHDA and CDR2 SQIVND (reference sequence). The CDR3 sequence is 15 residues long. The CDR3 loop reads CASSISAGAPYEQYF. In nucleotides, the CDR3 is TGTGCCAGTAGTATCTCGGCAGGGGCACCCTACGAGCAGTACTTC.

This chain joins TRBV1 and TRBJ1-3; the table's D call of TRBD1 was not tested on the DNA. TRBV1 is classified as a pseudogene. The CDR3 sequence is 16 residues long. CDR3 nucleotides: TGCACCAGCAGCCAGAGAACTCAGGGCAGGGTACACACCATATATTTT. Protein: CTSSQRTQGRVHTIYF.

This clone is a singleton in its sample. In DNA, the CDR3 is TGTGCCAGCAGTTGGACTAGCGGGGACCGCCGGGTTCCCTGGAATGAGCAGTTCTTC. Translating it yields CASSWTSGDRRVPWNEQFF. This sequence joins TRBV6-2 or TRBV6-3 and TRBJ2-1, with 12 bases identical to TRBD2. Germline CDR1 reads MNHEY; CDR2 reads SVGEGT. Trimming cost V 4 bases and J 7 bases; bases outside gene matches: 17. The CDR3 is made up of 19 amino acids.

The V and J genes are TRBV14 and TRBJ1-4, with 7 bases lining up with TRBD1. CDR1 is SGHDN and CDR2 is FVKESK in the germline V gene. This CDR3 is built from 13 residues. After removal of 8 bases from V and 5 bases from J, the junction contained 5 bases not matched to a gene. The CDR3 DNA follows: TGTGCCAGCCGCAAACAGGGGAATGAAAAACTGTTTTTT. It translates to CASRKQGNEKLFF.

V is TRBV19 and J is TRBJ1-6; D not resolved. Trimming shortened V by 0 bases and J by 9 bases, and 18 bases separated the two germline ends. From germline, CDR1 is LNHDA and CDR2 SQIVND (reference sequence). The CDR3 spans 17 residues. CDR3 nucleotide sequence: TGTGCCAGTAGTATAGATGAACAGCCCGAGAGTGCTTCACCCCTCCACTTT. Translated, it gives CASSIDEQPESASPLHF.

J is TRBJ2-2 and V is TRBV4-3; D gene unclear. The CDR3 is 16 residues long. Per the germline V gene, CDR1 is LGHNA and CDR2 is YSLEER. V was clipped by 3 bases and J by 0 bases, with 11 bases between them. CDR3 nucleotide sequence: TGCGCCAGCAGCCACCGCCCCCTAACGAACACCGGGGAGCTGTTTTTT. Its protein is CASSHRPLTNTGELFF.